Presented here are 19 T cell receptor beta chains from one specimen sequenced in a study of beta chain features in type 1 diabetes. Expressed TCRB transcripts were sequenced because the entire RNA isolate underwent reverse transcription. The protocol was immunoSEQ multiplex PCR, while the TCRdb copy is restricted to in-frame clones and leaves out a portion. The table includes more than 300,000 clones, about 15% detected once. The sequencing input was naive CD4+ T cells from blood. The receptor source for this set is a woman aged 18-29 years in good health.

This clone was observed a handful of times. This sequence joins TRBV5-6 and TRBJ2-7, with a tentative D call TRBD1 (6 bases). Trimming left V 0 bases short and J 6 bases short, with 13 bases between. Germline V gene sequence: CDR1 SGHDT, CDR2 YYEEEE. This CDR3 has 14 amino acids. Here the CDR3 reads CASSLVRAGAEQYF. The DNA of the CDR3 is TGTGCCAGCAGCTTGGTTCGCGCAGGGGCCGAGCAGTACTTC.

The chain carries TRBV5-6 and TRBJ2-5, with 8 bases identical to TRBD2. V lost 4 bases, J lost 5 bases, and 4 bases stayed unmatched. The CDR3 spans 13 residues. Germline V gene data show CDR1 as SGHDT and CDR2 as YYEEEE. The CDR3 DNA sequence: TGTGCCAGCAGCCCGGGACTAGGCGAGACCCAGTACTTC. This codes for CASSPGLGETQYF.

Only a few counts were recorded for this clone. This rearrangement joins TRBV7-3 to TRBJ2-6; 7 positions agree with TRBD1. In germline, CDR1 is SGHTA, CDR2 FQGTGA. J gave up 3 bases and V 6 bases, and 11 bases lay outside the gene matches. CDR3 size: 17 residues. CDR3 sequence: CASSSFGSGGGANVLTF. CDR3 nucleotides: TGTGCCAGCAGTTCCTTCGGGTCAGGGGGTGGGGCCAACGTCCTGACTTTC.

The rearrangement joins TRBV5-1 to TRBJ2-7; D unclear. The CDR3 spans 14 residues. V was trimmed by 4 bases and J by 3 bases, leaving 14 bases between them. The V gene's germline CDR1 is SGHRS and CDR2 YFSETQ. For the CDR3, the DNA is TGCGCCAGCAGCGGTTGGCAGACAAACTACGAGCAGTACTTC. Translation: CASSGWQTNYEQYF.

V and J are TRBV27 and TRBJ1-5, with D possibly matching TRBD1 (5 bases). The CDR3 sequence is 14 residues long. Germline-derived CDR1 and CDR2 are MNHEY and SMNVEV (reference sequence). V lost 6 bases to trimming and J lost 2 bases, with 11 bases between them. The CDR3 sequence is CASSLGHRNQPQHF. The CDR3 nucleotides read TGTGCCAGCAGCCTAGGACACCGCAATCAGCCCCAGCATTTT.

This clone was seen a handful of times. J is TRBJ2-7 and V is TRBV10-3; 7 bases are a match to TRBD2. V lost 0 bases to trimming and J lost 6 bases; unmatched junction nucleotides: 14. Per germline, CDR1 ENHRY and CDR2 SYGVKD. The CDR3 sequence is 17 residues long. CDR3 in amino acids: CAISESMSPGGAGEQYF. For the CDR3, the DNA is TGTGCCATCAGTGAGTCGATGAGTCCGGGAGGTGCGGGCGAGCAGTACTTC.

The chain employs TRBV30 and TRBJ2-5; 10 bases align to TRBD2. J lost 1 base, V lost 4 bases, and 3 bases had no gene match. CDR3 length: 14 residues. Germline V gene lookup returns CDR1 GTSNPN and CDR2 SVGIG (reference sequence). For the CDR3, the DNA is TGTGCCTGGACCGGGACTAGCGTCCAAGAGACCCAGTACTTC. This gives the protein CAWTGTSVQETQYF.

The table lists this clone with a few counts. The CDR3 reads CAWKGQGYYGYTF. The CDR3 nucleotides are TGTGCCTGGAAGGGTCAGGGGTACTATGGCTACACCTTC. The rearrangement links TRBV30 to TRBJ1-2; D is perhaps TRBD1 (6 bases). The CDR3 is made up of 13 amino acids. V was cut by 4 bases and J by 3 bases, with 12 bases left in between. CDR1 is GTSNPN and CDR2 is SVGIG in the germline V gene (reference sequence). The full variable domain, its missing parts supplied by reference TRBV30 and TRBJ1-2, is SQTIHQWPATLVQPVGSPLSLECTVEGTSNPNLYWYRQAAGRGLQLLFYSVGIGQISSEVPQNLSASRPQDRQFILSSKKLLLSDSGFYLCAWKGQGYYGYTFGSGTRLTVV.

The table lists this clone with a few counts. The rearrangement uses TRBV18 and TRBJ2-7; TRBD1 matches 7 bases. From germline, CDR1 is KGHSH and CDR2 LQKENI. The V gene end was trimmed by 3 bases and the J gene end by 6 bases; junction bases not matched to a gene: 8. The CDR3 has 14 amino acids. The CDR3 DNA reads TGTGCCAGCTCACCCGACAGGGACATAGGCGAGCAGTACTTC. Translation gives CASSPDRDIGEQYF. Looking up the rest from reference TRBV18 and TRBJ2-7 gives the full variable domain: NAGVMQNPRHLVRRRGQEARLRCSPMKGHSHVYWYRQLPEEGLKFMVYLQKENIIDESGMPKERFSAEFPKEGPSILRIQQVVRGDSAAYFCASSPDRDIGEQYFGPGTRLTVT.

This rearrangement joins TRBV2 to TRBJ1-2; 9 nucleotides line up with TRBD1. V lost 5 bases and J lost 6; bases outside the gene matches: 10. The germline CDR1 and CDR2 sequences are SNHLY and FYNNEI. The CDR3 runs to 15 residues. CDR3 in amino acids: CASSYLQGAPDGYTF. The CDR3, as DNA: TGTGCCAGCAGTTACTTACAGGGGGCGCCGGATGGCTACACCTTC.

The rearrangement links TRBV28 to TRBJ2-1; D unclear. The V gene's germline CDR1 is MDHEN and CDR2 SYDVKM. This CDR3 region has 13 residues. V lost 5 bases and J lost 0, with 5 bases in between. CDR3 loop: CASSPSSYNEQFF. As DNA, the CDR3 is TGTGCCAGCAGTCCGAGCTCCTACAATGAGCAGTTCTTC.

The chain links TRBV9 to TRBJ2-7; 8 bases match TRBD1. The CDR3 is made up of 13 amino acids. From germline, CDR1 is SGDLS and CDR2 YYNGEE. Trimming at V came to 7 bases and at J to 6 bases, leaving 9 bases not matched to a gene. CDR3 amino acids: CASGGRGLGEQYF. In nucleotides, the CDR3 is TGTGCCAGCGGAGGCAGGGGGCTGGGCGAGCAGTACTTC.

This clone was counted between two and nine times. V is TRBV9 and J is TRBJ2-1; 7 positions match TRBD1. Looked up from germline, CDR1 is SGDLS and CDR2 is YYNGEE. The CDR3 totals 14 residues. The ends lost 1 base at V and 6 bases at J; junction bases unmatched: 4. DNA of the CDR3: TGTGCCAGCAGCGTACGAGGGGGCGGCAATGAGCAGTTCTTC. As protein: CASSVRGGGNEQFF.

The CDR3 DNA reads TGTGCCAGCAGTAGCAGGGGGCATTTGAACACTGAAGCTTTCTTT. It yields the protein CASSSRGHLNTEAFF. The V and J genes are TRBV6-6 and TRBJ1-1, with 8 bases lining up with TRBD1. V lost 5 bases and J lost 0; bases outside the gene matches: 5. This CDR3 region has 15 residues. Germline V CDR1 and CDR2: MNHNY, SVGAGI (reference sequence).

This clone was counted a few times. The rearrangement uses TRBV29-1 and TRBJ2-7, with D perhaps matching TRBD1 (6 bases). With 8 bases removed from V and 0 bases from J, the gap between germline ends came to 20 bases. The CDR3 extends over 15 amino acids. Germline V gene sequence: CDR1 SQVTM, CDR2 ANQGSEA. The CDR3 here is CSTARDTTSSYEQYF. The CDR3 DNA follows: TGCAGCACGGCTAGGGACACCACCAGCTCCTACGAGCAGTACTTC.

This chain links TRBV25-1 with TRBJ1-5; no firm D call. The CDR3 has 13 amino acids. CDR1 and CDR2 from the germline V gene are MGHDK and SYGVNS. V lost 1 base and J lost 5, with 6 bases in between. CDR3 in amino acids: CASSEFGDQPQHF. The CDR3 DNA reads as TGTGCCAGCAGTGAATTCGGGGATCAGCCCCAGCATTTT.

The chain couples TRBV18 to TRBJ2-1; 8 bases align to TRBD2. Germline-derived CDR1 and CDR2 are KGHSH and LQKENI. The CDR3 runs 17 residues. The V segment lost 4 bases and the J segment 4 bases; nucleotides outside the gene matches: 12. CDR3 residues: CASSLEMYGRGYNEQFF. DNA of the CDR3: TGTGCCAGCTCACTCGAGATGTACGGGAGGGGTTACAATGAGCAGTTCTTC. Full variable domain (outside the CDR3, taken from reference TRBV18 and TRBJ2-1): NAGVMQNPRHLVRRRGQEARLRCSPMKGHSHVYWYRQLPEEGLKFMVYLQKENIIDESGMPKERFSAEFPKEGPSILRIQQVVRGDSAAYFCASSLEMYGRGYNEQFFGPGTRLTVL.

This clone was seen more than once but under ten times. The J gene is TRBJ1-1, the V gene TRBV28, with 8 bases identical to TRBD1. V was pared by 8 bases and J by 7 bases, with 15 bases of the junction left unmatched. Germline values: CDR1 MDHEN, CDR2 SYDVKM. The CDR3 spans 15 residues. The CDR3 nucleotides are TGTGCCAGCTGCTTTCAGGGGGCGAATCAGGGTGAAGCTTTCTTT. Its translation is CASCFQGANQGEAFF.

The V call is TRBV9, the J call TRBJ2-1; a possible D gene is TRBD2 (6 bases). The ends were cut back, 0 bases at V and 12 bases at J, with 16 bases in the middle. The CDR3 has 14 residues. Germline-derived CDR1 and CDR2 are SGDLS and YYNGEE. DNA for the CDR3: TGTGCCAGCAGCGTAGTCTTGGGGGGAGGCGGGCAGTTCTTC. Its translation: CASSVVLGGGGQFF.